A selection of T cell receptor beta chains follows, all from one sample in a study of blood T cell repertoires in COVID-19. Using immunoSEQ multiplex PCR, the repertoire was profiled, and TCRdb retains in-frame clones only, with some absent. The sample carries approximately 190,000 clones, 60% to 80% recorded once. The specimen sequenced was peripheral blood. These receptor sequences come from a man in his fifties or sixties with active or convalescent COVID-19. CDR3s include the opening cysteine and the closing phenylalanine or tryptophan. A D gene is named only where the DNA matches it firmly. Rows give clone size only sometimes, using once, few, many, or a class for an expanded clone.

d_call clone_size j_call v_call cdr3_nt cdr3_aa
. . TRBJ1-5 TRBV6-2/TRBV6-3 TGTGCCAGCAGTTACTCGAGGGTACTGCGTATGCAGCCCCAGCATTTT CASSYSRVLRMQPQHF
. . TRBJ2-2 TRBV3-1/TRBV3-2 TGTGCCAGACTCTTACGGGCCCGAGGCGGGACCGGGGAGCTGTTTTTT CARLLRARGGTGELFF
TRBD1 few TRBJ2-1 TRBV19 TGTGCCAGTACTGGGAGGGGGACAGGGTCGAATGAGCAGTTCTTC CASTGRGTGSNEQFF
TRBD2 once TRBJ2-7 TRBV5-1 TGCGCCAGCCGGTCCGGGACTACTCTCTACGAGCAGTACTTC CASRSGTTLYEQYF
TRBD1 many TRBJ1-5 TRBV5-5 TGTGCCAGCAGCTTGGTGGACAGGGGGTTGCCCCAGCATTTT CASSLVDRGLPQHF
. . TRBJ2-7 TRBV29-1 TGCAGCGTTGAGGACAACTACGAGCAGTACTTC CSVEDNYEQYF
TRBD1 . TRBJ1-5 TRBV2 TGTGCCAGCAGTCCACAGGGGGCAGGTCAGCCCCAGCATTTT CASSPQGAGQPQHF
. . TRBJ1-5 TRBV19 TGTGCCAGTAGTATCTCCAGACATAGCAATCAGCCCCAGCATTTT CASSISRHSNQPQHF
TRBD2 . TRBJ2-2 TRBV19 TGTGCCAGTGGACTAGGGCCCGGGGAGCTGTTTTTT CASGLGPGELFF
TRBD1 . TRBJ2-7 TRBV5-8 TGTGCCAGTAAAGGACAGGGGCCCTACGAGCAGTACTTC CASKGQGPYEQYF
TRBD2 . TRBJ2-3 TRBV30 TGTGCCTGGAGCCCACTGCGGGGGAGAAGCACAGATACGCAGTATTTT CAWSPLRGRSTDTQYF
TRBD2 . TRBJ2-7 TRBV27 TGTGCCAGCAGAGCCGGGACTAGAGGTTACGAGGAGCAGTACTTC CASRAGTRGYEEQYF
. few TRBJ1-1 TRBV11-3 TGTGCCAGCAGCTTATCCGGTATGAACACTGAAGCTTTCTTT CASSLSGMNTEAFF
. . TRBJ1-1 TRBV28 TGTGCCAGCATAGGGGTCTTGAACACTGAAGCTTTCTTT CASIGVLNTEAFF
. . TRBJ2-7 TRBV7-2 TGTGCCAGCAGCTTAGCCGGGACAATTCGCTACGAGCAGTACTTC CASSLAGTIRYEQYF
. . TRBJ2-5 TRBV3-1/TRBV3-2 TGTGCCAGCAGCACCATATACAGGGTGGGGGAGACCCAGTACTTC CASSTIYRVGETQYF
TRBD1 . TRBJ2-7 TRBV19 TGTGCCAGTACCGCCGCCTTTCCGGGGACAGGCAAAGGTGGCGAGCAGTACTTC CASTAAFPGTGKGGEQYF
TRBD1 . TRBJ2-2 TRBV28 TGTGCCAGCAGCCCTCCTACAGGGGGCACCGGGGAGCTGTTTTTT CASSPPTGGTGELFF
. . TRBJ2-3 TRBV9 TGTGCCAGCAACCAGGACACAGATACGCAGTATTTT CASNQDTDTQYF
. . TRBJ2-1 TRBV5-1 TGCGCCAGCAGCGCTTCGGGTTACAATGAGCAGTTCTTC CASSASGYNEQFF
TRBD2 . TRBJ2-3 TRBV5-8 TGTGCCAGCAGCTTGGAGTCTAGCGGTCGCACAGATACGCAGTATTTT CASSLESSGRTDTQYF
TRBD1 few TRBJ2-5 TRBV4-3 TGCGCCAGCAGCCAAGGGATCACAGGGGATTCAGAGGAGACCCAGTACTTC CASSQGITGDSEETQYF